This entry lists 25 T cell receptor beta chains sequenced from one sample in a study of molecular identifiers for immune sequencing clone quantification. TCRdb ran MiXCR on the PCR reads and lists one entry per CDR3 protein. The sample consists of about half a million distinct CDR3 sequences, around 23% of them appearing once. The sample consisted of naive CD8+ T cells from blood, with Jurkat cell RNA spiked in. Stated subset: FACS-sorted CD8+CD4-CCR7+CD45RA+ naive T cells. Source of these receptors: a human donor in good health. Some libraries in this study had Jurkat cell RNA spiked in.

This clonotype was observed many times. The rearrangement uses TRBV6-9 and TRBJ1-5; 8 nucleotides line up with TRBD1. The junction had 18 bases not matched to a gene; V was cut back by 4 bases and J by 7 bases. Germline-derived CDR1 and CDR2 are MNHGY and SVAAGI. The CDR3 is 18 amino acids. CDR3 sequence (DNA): TGTGCCAGCAGTTCGTCCTCGAGATTTGGACAGGGAAGCCAGCCCCAGCATTTT. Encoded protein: CASSSSSRFGQGSQPQHF.

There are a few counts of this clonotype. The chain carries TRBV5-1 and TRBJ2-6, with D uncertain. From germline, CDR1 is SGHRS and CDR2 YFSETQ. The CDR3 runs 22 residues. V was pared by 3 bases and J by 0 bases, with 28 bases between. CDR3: CASSSKRIDTHPLRSGANVLTF. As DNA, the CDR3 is TGCGCCAGCAGCTCGAAAAGAATAGACACACACCCTCTTCGCTCTGGGGCCAACGTCCTGACTTTC. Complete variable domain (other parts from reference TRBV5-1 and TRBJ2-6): KAGVTQTPRYLIKTRGQQVTLSCSPISGHRSVSWYQQTPGQGLQFLFEYFSETQRNKGNFPGRFSGRQFSNSRSEMNVSTLELGDSALYLCASSSKRIDTHPLRSGANVLTFGAGSRLTVL.

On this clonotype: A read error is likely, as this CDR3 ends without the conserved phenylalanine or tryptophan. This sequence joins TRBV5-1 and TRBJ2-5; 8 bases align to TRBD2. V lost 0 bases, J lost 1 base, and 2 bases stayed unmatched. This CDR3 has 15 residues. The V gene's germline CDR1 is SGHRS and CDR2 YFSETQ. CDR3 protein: CASSLGREGQETQYL. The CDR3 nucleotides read TGCGCCAGCAGCTTGGGACGGGAGGGCCAAGAGACCCAGTACCTC.

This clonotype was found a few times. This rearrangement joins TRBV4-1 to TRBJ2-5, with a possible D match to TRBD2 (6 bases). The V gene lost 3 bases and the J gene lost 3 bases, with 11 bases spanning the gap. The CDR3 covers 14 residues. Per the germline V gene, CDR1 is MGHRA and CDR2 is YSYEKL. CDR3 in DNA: TGCGCCAGCAGCCAGGGATGGGGGGAAGAGACCCAGTACTTC. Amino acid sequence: CASSQGWGEETQYF.

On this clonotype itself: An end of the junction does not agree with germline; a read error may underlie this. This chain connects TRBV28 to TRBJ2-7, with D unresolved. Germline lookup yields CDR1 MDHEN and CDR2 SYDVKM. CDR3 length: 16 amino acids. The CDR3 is CASSQPRAQHTYGQYF. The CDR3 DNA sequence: TGTGCCAGCAGCCAACCTCGGGCCCAACACACCTACGGGCAGTACTTC.

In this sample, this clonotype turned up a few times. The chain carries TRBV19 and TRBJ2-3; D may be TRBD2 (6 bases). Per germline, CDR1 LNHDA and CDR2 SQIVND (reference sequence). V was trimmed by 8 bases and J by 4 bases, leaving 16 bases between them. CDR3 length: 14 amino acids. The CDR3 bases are TGTGCCAGTTGTGTGGGAGGTCGGGCAGATACGCAGTATTTT. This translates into CASCVGGRADTQYF. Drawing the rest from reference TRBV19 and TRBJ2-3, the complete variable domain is DGGITQSPKYLFRKEGQNVTLSCEQNLNHDAMYWYRQDPGQGLRLIYYSQIVNDFQKGDIAEGYSVSREKKESFPLTVTSAQKNPTAFYLCASCVGGRADTQYFGPGTRLTVL.

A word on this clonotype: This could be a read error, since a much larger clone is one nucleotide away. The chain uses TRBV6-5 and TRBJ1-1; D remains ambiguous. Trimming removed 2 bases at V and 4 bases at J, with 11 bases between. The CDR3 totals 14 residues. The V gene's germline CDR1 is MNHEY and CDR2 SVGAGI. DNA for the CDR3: TGTGCCAGCAGTTACGCCGACCTAACCACTGAAGCTTTCTTT. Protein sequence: CASSYADLTTEAFF.

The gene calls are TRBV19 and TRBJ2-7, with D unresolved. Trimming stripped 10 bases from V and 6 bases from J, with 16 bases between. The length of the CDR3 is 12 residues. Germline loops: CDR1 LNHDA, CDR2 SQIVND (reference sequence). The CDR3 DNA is TGTGCCATTCCGACATTGCCGGTCGAGCAGTACTTC. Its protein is CAIPTLPVEQYF.

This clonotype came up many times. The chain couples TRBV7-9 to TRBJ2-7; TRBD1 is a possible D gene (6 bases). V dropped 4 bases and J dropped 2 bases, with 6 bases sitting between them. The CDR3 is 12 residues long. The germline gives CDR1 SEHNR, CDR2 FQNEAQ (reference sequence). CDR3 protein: CASSYRAYEQYF. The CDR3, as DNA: TGTGCCAGCAGCTACAGGGCCTACGAGCAGTACTTC.

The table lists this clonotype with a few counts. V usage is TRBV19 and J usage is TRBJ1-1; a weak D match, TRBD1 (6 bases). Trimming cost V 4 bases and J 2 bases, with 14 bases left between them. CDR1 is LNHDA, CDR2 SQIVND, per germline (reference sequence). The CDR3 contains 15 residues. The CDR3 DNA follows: TGTGCCAGTAGTACCTTCACAGGGCTCAACACTGAAGCTTTCTTT. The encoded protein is CASSTFTGLNTEAFF.

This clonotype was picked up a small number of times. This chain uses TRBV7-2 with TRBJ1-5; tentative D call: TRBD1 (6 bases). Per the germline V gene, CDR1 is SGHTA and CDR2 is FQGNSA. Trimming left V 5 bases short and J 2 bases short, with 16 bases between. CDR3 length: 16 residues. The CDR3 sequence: CASSASRGFGNQPQHF. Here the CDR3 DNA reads TGTGCCAGCAGCGCGAGCAGGGGTTTTGGCAATCAGCCCCAGCATTTT.

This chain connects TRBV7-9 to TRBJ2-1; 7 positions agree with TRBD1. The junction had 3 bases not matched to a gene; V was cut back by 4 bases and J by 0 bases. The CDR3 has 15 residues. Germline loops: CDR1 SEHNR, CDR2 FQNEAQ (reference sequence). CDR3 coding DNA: TGTGCCAGCAGCTACGACAGGGCCTCCTACAATGAGCAGTTCTTC. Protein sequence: CASSYDRASYNEQFF.

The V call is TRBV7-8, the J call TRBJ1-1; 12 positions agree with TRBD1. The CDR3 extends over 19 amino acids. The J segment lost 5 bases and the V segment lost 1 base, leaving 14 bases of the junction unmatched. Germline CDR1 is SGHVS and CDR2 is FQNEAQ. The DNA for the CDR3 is TGTGCCAGCAGCTTAGGGCTTTTAGGGACAGGGGGCGCGGGGACTGAAGCTTTCTTT. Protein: CASSLGLLGTGGAGTEAFF.

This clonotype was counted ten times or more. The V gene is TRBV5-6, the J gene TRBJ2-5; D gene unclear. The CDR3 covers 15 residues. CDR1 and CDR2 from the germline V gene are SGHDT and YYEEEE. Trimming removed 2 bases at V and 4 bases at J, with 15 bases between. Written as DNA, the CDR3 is TGTGCCAGCAGCTTTAGTCGGCGGCAGACAGAGACCCAGTACTTC. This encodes CASSFSRRQTETQYF.

The CDR3 coding sequence is TGTGCCAGCAGCCAAGATATTTTCAAGCGGGAGTCCACAGATACGCAGTATTTT. It translates to CASSQDIFKRESTDTQYF. The chain uses TRBV3-1 and TRBJ2-3, with TRBD2 matching 8 bases. Looked up from germline, CDR1 is LGHDT and CDR2 is YNNKEL (reference sequence). The ends lost 0 bases at V and 2 bases at J; junction bases unmatched: 10. There are 18 residues in the CDR3.

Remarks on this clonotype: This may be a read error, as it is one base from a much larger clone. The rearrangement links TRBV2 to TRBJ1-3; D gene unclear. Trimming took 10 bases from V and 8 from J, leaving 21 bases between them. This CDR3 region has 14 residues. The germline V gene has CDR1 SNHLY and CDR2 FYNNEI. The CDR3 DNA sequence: TGTGCCATCCTACTTGAGGGTCGAGGAGACACCATATATTTT. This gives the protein CAILLEGRGDTIYF.

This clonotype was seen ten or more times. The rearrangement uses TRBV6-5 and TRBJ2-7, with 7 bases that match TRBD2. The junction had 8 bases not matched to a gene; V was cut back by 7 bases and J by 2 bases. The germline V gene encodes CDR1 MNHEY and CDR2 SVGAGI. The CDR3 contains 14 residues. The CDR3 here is CASTWGEGPYEQYF. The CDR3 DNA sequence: TGTGCCAGCACCTGGGGGGAGGGCCCCTACGAGCAGTACTTC.

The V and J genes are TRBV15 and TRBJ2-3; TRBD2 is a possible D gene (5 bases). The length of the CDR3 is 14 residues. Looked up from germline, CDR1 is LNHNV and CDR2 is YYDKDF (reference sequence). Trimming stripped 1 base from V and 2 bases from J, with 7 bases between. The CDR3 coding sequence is TGTGCCACCAGCAGAGCGGGGAACACAGATACGCAGTATTTT. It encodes CATSRAGNTDTQYF.

This chain's CDR3 is CASSQEFLDQPQHF. The CDR3 bases are TGTGCCAGCAGCCAAGAGTTCTTAGATCAGCCCCAGCATTTT. The chain links TRBV3-1 to TRBJ1-5, with D hard to call. V was clipped by 0 bases and J by 5 bases, with 8 bases between them. Germline assignment: CDR1 LGHDT and CDR2 YNNKEL (reference sequence). This CDR3 contains 14 residues.

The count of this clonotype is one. This CDR3 is CASSQDPGGLSAAEAFF. The DNA for the CDR3 is TGCGCCAGCAGCCAAGATCCGGGGGGGCTGAGTGCCGCTGAAGCTTTCTTT. The V gene is TRBV4-3, the J gene TRBJ1-1; D may be TRBD1 (6 bases). The V end was cut by 0 bases, the J end by 6 bases, with 20 bases between. The CDR3 contains 17 residues. Germline V CDR1 and CDR2: LGHNA, YSLEER.

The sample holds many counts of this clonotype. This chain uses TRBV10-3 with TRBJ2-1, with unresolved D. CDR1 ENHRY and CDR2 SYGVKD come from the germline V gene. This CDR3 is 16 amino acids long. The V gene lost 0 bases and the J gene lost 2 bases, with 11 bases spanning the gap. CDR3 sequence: CAISESAKLTYNEQFF. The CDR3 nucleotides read TGTGCCATCAGTGAGTCCGCAAAGCTCACCTACAATGAGCAGTTCTTC.

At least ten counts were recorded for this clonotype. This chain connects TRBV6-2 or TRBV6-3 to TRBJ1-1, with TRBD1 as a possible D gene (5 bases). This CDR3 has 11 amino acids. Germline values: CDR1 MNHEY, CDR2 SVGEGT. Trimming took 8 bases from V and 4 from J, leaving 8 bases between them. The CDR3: CASRRATEAFF. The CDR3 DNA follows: TGTGCCAGCCGCAGGGCCACTGAAGCTTTCTTT.

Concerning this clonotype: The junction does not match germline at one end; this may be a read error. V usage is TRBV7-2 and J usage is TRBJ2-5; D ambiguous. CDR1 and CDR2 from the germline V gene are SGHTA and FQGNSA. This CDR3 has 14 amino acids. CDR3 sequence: CARSLVGPRETQYF. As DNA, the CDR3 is TGTGCCCGCAGCTTAGTTGGACCTAGAGAGACCCAGTACTTC.

This chain's CDR3 is CASSEIWQGSNYGYTF. DNA for the CDR3: TGTGCCAGCAGTGAAATCTGGCAGGGGAGTAACTATGGCTACACCTTC. This chain joins TRBV6-1 and TRBJ1-2; D is perhaps TRBD1 (6 bases). Germline CDR1 is MNHNS and CDR2 is SASEGT. Trimming pared 2 bases from V and 1 base from J, leaving 14 bases between. The CDR3 totals 16 residues.

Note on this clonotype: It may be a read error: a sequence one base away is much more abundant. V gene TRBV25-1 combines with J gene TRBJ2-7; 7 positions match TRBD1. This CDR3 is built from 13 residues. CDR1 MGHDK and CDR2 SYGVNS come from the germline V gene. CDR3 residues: CASRGTASYEQCF. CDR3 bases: TGTGCCAGCAGGGGGACAGCCTCCTACGAGCAGTGCTTC.